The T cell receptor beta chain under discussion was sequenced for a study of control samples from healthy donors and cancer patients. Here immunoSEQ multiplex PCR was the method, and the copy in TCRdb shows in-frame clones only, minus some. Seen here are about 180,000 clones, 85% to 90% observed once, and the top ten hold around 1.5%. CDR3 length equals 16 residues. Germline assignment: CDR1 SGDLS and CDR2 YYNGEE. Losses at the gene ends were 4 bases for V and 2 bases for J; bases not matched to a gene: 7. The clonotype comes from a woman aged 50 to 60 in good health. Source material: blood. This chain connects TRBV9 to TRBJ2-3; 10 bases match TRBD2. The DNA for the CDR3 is TGTGCCAGCAGCCTAGGACTAGCGGCCTTCACAGATACGCAGTATTTT. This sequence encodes CASSLGLAAFTDTQYF.